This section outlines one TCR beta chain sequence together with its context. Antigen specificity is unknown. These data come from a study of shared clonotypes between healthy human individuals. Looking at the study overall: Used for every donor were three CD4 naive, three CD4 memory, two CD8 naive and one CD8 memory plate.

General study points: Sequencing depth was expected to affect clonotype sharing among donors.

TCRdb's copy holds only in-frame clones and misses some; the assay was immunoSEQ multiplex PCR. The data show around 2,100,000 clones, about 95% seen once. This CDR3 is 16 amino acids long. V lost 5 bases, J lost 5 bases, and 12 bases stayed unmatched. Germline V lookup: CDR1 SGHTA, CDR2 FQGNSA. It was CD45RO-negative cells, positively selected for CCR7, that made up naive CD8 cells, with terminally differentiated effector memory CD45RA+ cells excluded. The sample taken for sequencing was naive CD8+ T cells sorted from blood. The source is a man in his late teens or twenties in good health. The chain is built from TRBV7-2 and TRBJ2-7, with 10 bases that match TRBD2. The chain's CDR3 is CASSLGPGLAIHEQYF. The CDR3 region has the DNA TGTGCCAGCAGCCTGGGACCGGGACTAGCGATCCACGAGCAGTACTTC.